This TCR beta chain was obtained from a study of OX40 agonist ivuxolimab in advanced cancers. In its sample, this clone is medium-sized. Its specificity is not known. Overall study findings and caveats: Both blood CD4+ and CD8+ T cells showed clonal growth by week 6 at 0.1 to 3.0 mg/kg.

Here immunoSEQ multiplex PCR was the method, and the copy in TCRdb shows in-frame clones only, minus some. The sample carries roughly 63,000 clones, roughly nine tenths recorded once. The clonotype was recovered from an adult with an advanced solid tumor such as melanoma, head and neck, liver or kidney cancer. Specimen: CD4+ or CD8+ T cells sorted from blood, collected in a trial of the OX40 agonist ivuxolimab.

The CDR3 loop reads CASSGNTIYF. CDR3 nucleotides: TGCGCCAGCTCTGGAAACACCATATATTTT. The chain couples TRBV5-1 to TRBJ1-3; no reliable D call. CDR3 length: 10 amino acids. Germline loops: CDR1 SGHRS, CDR2 YFSETQ. Deletions cut 7 bases from V and 1 base from J, with 0 bases between.